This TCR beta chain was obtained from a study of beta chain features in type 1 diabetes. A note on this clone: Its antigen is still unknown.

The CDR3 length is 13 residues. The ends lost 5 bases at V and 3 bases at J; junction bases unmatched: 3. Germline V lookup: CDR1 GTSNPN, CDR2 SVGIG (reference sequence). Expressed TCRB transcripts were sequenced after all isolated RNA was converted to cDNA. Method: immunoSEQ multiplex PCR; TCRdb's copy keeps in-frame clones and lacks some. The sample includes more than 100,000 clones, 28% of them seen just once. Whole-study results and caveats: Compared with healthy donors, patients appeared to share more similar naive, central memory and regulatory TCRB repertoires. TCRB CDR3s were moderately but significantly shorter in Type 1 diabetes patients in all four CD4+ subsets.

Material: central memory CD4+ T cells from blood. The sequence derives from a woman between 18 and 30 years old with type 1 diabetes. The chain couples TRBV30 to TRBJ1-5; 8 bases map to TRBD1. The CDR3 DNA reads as TGTGCCTGGGGGACAGGCTACAATCAGCCCCAGCATTTT. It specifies CAWGTGYNQPQHF.